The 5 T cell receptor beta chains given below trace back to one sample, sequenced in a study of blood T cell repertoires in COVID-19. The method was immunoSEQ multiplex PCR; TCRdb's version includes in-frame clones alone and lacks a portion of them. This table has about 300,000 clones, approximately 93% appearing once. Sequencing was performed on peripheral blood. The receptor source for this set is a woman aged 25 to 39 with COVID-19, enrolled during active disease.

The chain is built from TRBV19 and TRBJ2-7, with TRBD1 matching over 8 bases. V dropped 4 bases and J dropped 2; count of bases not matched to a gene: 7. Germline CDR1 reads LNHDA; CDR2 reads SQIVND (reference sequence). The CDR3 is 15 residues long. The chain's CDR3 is CASSRGGQEAYEQYF. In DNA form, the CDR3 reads TGTGCCAGTAGTAGAGGGGGACAGGAGGCCTACGAGCAGTACTTC.

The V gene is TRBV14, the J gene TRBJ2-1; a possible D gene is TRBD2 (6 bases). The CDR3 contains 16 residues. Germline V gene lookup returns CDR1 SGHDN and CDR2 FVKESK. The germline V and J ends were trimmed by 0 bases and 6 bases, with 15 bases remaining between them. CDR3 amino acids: CASSQDGRGRSNEQFF. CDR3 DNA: TGTGCCAGCAGCCAAGATGGACGGGGGAGGTCCAATGAGCAGTTCTTC.

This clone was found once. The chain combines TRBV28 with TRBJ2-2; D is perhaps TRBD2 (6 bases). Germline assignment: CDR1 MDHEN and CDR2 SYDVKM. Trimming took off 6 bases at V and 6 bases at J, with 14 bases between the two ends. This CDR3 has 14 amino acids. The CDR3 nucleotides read TGTGCCAGCAGATCCTCGGGGGAGGCCGGGGAGCTGTTTTTT. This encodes CASRSSGEAGELFF.

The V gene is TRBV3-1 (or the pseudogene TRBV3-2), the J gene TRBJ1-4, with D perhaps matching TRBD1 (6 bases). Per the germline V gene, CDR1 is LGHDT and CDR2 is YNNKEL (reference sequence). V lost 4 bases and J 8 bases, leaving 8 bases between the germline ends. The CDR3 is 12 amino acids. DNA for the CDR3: TGTGCCAGCAGCCGGGGGACAGAAAAACTGTTTTTT. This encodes CASSRGTEKLFF.

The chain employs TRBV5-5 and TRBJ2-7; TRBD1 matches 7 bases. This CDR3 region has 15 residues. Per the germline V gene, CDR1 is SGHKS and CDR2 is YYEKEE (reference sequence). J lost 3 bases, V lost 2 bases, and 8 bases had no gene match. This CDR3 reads CASSLGRDRRYEQYF. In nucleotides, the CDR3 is TGTGCCAGCAGCTTAGGCCGGGACAGACGCTACGAGCAGTACTTC.